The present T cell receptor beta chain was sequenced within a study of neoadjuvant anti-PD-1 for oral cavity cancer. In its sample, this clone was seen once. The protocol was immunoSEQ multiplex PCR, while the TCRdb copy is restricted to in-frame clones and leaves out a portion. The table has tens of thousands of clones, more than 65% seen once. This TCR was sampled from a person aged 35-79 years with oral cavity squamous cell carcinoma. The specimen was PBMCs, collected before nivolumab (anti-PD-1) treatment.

CDR3 in DNA: TGTGCCAGCAACAGACAGGGCATCAATCAGCCCCAGCATTTT. Translated: CASNRQGINQPQHF. The V call is TRBV2, the J call TRBJ1-5, with 7 bases lining up with TRBD1. The V gene's germline CDR1 is SNHLY and CDR2 FYNNEI. J lost 3 bases, V lost 7 bases, and 6 bases had no gene match. The CDR3 extends over 14 amino acids.